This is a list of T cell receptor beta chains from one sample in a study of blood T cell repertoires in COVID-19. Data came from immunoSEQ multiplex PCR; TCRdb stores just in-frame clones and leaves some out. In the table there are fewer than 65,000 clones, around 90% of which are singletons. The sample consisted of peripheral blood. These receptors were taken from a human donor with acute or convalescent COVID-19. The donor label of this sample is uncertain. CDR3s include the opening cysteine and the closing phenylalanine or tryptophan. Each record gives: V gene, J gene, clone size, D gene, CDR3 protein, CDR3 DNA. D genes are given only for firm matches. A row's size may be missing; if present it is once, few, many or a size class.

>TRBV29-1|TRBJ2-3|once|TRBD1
CSVERGQGNTDTQYF
TGCAGCGTTGAGAGAGGACAGGGAAACACAGATACGCAGTATTTT
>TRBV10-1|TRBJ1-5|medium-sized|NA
CASTKTWASNQPQHF
TGCGCCAGCACCAAAACTTGGGCTAGCAATCAGCCCCAGCATTTT
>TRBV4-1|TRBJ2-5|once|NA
CASSQATNWGVQETQYF
TGCGCCAGCAGCCAAGCAACTAATTGGGGGGTCCAAGAGACCCAGTACTTC
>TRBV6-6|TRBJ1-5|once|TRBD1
CASTKSTGGGNQPQHF
TGTGCCAGCACCAAGTCGACAGGGGGCGGCAATCAGCCCCAGCATTTT
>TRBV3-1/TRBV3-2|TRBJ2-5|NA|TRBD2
CASSQGVMGLPNQETQYF
TGTGCCAGCAGCCAAGGTGTCATGGGACTACCAAACCAAGAGACCCAGTACTTC
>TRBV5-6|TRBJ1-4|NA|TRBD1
CASRRTGGEKLFF
TGTGCCAGCAGACGTACAGGGGGCGAGAAACTGTTTTTT
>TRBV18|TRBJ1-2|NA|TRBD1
CASSPGQANYGYTF
TGTGCCAGCTCACCGGGACAGGCTAACTATGGCTACACCTTC
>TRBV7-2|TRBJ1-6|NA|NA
CASSTLPGVYSPLHF
TGTGCCAGCAGCACCTTACCGGGTGTATACTCACCCCTCCACTTT
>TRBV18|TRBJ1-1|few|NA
CASSPPAGDPNTEAFF
TGTGCCAGCTCACCACCGGCAGGGGACCCGAACACTGAAGCTTTCTTT
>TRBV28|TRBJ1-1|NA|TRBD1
CASSVDRGETEAFF
TGTGCCAGCAGTGTCGACAGGGGAGAAACTGAAGCTTTCTTT
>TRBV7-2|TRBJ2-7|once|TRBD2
CASSLVASGSAYEQYF
TGTGCCAGCAGCTTAGTAGCCAGCGGGAGCGCCTACGAGCAGTACTTC
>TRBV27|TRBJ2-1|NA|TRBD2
CASSKPGLAGHNEQFF
TGTGCCAGCAGTAAACCGGGACTAGCGGGTCACAATGAGCAGTTCTTC
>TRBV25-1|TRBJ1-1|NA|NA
CASSESFGGMNTEAFF
TGTGCCAGCAGTGAATCTTTCGGGGGGATGAACACTGAAGCTTTCTTT
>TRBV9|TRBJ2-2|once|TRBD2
CASSETPTGGGELFF
TGTGCCAGCAGCGAGACACCAACGGGGGGCGGGGAGCTGTTTTTT
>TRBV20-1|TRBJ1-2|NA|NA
CSARGTGGYTF
TGCAGTGCTCGGGGGACGGGCGGCTACACCTTC
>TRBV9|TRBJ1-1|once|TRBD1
CASSPRQGADLGTEAFF
TGTGCCAGCAGCCCACGACAGGGGGCCGACTTGGGGACTGAAGCTTTCTTT
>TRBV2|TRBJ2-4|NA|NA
CATAGIAKNIQYF
TGTGCAACAGCTGGAATAGCCAAAAACATTCAGTACTTC
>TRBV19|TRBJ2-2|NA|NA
CASSISRGSTGELFF
TGTGCCAGTAGTATTTCGAGGGGGTCTACCGGGGAGCTGTTTTTT
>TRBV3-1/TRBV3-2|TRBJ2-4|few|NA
CASSQERGGSRYMPSIQYF
TGTGCCAGCAGCCAAGAGAGGGGGGGGTCGAGGTACATGCCCAGCATTCAGTACTTC
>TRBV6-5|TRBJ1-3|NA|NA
CASKLGHFSGNTIYF
TGTGCAAGCAAACTCGGACATTTCTCTGGAAACACCATATATTTT
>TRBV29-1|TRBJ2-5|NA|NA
CSAPNPGQEQETQYF
TGCAGCGCCCCCAATCCGGGACAAGAACAAGAGACCCAGTACTTC
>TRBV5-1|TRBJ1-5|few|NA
CASSPEGQTSNQPQHF
TGCGCCAGCAGCCCAGAAGGACAGACGAGCAATCAGCCCCAGCATTTT
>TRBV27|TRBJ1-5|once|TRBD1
CASGQGRSNQPQHF
TGTGCCAGCGGACAGGGGCGTTCCAATCAGCCCCAGCATTTT
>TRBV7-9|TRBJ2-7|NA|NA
CASSVTTGIYEQYF
TGTGCCAGCAGCGTTACGACAGGTATCTACGAGCAGTACTTC
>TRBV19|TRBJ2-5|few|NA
CASKSGSQETQYF
TGTGCCAGCAAAAGCGGCAGCCAAGAGACCCAGTACTTC
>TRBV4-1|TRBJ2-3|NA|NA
CASSQPGSAGTQYF
TGCGCCAGCAGCCAGCCTGGTAGTGCCGGTACGCAGTATTTT
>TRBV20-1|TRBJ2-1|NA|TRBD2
CSASGAGTSDDNEQFF
TGCAGTGCTAGTGGTGCCGGGACTAGCGACGACAATGAGCAGTTCTTC
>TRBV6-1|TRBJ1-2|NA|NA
CASSESGRPLVGYTF
TGTGCCAGCAGTGAAAGCGGCAGGCCTTTGGTGGGCTACACCTTC
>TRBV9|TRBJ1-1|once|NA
CASSVEADGWRAEAFF
TGTGCCAGCAGCGTAGAGGCAGATGGATGGAGGGCTGAAGCTTTCTTT
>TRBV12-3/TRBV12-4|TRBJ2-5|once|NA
CASSDLTQETQYF
TGTGCCAGCAGTGACTTGACCCAAGAGACCCAGTACTTC
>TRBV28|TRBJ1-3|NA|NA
CASRPRGGDSDTIYF
TGTGCCAGCAGGCCCCGGGGGGGCGATTCAGACACCATATATTTT
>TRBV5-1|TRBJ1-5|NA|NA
CASSPDPTAGPQHF
TGCGCCAGCAGCCCCGACCCGACAGCGGGGCCCCAGCATTTT
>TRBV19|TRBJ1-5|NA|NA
CASSVTGGNQPQHF
TGTGCCAGTAGTGTCACAGGCGGCAATCAGCCCCAGCATTTT
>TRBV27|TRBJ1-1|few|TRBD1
CASSPGQGQDEAFF
TGTGCCAGCAGTCCGGGACAGGGACAGGATGAAGCTTTCTTT
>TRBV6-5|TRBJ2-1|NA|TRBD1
CASSLPGGPYNEQFF
TGTGCCAGCAGTCTCCCAGGGGGCCCTTACAATGAGCAGTTCTTC
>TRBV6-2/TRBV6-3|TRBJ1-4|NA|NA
CASSYLTGTKREKLFF
TGTGCCAGCAGTTACCTAACCGGGACAAAACGCGAAAAACTGTTTTTT
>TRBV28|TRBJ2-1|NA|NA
CASSIPGGLRGEQFF
TGTGCCAGCAGTATCCCAGGGGGACTTAGAGGTGAGCAGTTCTTC
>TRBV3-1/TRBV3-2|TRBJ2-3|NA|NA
CASRRQGTDTQYF
TGTGCCAGCAGAAGACAGGGCACAGATACGCAGTATTTT
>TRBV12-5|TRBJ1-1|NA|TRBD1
CASGVTGGTEAFF
TGTGCTAGTGGTGTAACAGGGGGGACTGAAGCTTTCTTT
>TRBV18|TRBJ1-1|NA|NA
CASLKAGANTEAFF
TGTGCCAGCTTAAAAGCGGGTGCCAACACTGAAGCTTTCTTT
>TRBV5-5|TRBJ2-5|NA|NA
CASSLVTARETQYF
TGTGCCAGCAGCTTGGTAACAGCCCGGGAGACCCAGTACTTC
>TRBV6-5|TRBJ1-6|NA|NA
CASSSTGGDSSPLHF
TGTGCCAGCAGTTCCACTGGGGGCGATAGTTCACCCCTCCACTTT
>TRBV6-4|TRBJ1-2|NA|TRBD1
CASKKEGAAPYGYTF
TGTGCCAGCAAAAAAGAGGGGGCGGCCCCCTATGGCTACACCTTC
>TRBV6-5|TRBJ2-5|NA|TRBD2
CASSGTSSGQETQYF
TGTGCCAGCAGCGGGACTAGCAGTGGCCAAGAGACCCAGTACTTC
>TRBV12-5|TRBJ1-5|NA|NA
CASGFGENQPQHF
TGTGCTAGTGGTTTTGGGGAGAATCAGCCCCAGCATTTT
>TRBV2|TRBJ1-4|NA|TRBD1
CASSDRATNEKLFF
TGTGCCAGCAGCGACAGGGCAACTAATGAAAAACTGTTTTTT
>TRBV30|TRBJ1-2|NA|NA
CAWSDPRGSYGYTF
TGTGCCTGGAGTGACCCTAGGGGGTCTTATGGCTACACCTTC
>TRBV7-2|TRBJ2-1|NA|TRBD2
CASSPTGTSGGEQFF
TGTGCCAGCAGCCCTACCGGGACTAGCGGGGGAGAGCAGTTCTTC
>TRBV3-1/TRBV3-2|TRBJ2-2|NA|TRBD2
CASSPAGGLTGELFF
TGTGCCAGCAGCCCGGCGGGGGGGCTAACCGGGGAGCTGTTTTTT
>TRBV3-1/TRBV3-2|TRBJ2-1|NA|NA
CASSQGAGTYNEQFF
TGTGCCAGCAGCCAAGGGGCGGGAACCTACAATGAGCAGTTCTTC
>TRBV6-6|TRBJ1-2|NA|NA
CASSREGGYGYTF
TGTGCCAGCAGCCGTGAAGGGGGCTATGGCTACACCTTC
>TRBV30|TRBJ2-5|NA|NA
CAWNPGLRETQYF
TGTGCCTGGAACCCGGGACTGCGGGAGACCCAGTACTTC
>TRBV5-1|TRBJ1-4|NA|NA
CASSENEKLFF
TGCGCCAGCAGCGAGAATGAAAAACTGTTTTTT
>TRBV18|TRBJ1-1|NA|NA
CASSPPEASAEAFF
TGTGCCAGCTCACCACCTGAGGCATCGGCTGAAGCTTTCTTT
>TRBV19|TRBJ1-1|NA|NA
CASTTVGGRRNTEAFF
TGTGCCAGTACCACGGTGGGAGGGAGGAGGAACACTGAAGCTTTCTTT
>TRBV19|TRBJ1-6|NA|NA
CASSMFGRVESPLHF
TGTGCCAGTAGTATGTTCGGTCGGGTCGAATCACCCCTCCACTTT
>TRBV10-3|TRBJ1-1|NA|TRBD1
CAISEVDRGVTEAFF
TGTGCCATCAGTGAGGTGGACAGGGGGGTCACTGAAGCTTTCTTT
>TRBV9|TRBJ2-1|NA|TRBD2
CASSPRLAGGPGEQFF
TGTGCCAGCAGCCCCCGACTAGCGGGAGGGCCGGGTGAGCAGTTCTTC
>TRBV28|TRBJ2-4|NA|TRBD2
CASSPWTSGTAKNIQYF
TGTGCCAGCAGTCCATGGACTAGCGGGACAGCCAAAAACATTCAGTACTTC
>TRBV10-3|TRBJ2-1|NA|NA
CAISESTRLNEQFF
TGTGCCATCAGTGAGTCGACCCGACTCAATGAGCAGTTCTTC